The rows below give T cell receptor beta chains drawn from one sample of a study of CXCR3-negative and CXCR3-positive naive CD8 T cells. TCRdb reprocessed the 5' RACE reads and stores each CDR3 protein as one record, lacking DNA. The sample has about 62,000 distinct CDR3 sequences. Sequenced input: naive CXCR3- CD8+ T cells from blood. All receptors derive from a human donor in good health. Some clones in this sample may be carry-over from other donors' samples. Each CDR3 is given with its conserved first and last residue.

V	J	CDR3
TRBV7-3	TRBJ1-5	CASSSRGSVSNQPQHF
TRBV11-3	TRBJ2-1	CASSPSQSSGGAYEQFF
TRBV20-1	TRBJ2-1	CSARGGQGFYNEQFF
TRBV7-3	TRBJ1-2	CASSLDLNYGYTF
TRBV25-1	TRBJ1-6	CASSIGQGNSPLHF
TRBV4-3	TRBJ1-1	CASSQGSNTEGFF
TRBV11-2	TRBJ2-5	CASSPNRVQETQYF
TRBV7-2	TRBJ2-1	CASSPDGAREQFF
TRBV29-1	TRBJ2-5	CSVRPDWGLKETQYF
TRBV25-1	TRBJ1-6	CASSEFEGASPLHF